These 25 T cell receptor beta chains share one sample of origin, sequenced in a study of shared clonotypes between healthy human individuals. Some clones are missing from TCRdb's copy, which holds only in-frame ones; the method was immunoSEQ multiplex PCR. The data hold roughly 2,000,000 clones, with 85% to 95% observed a single time. CD45RO-negative CD8 cells positively selected for CCR7 made up the naive population, which excluded terminally differentiated effector memory CD45RA+ cells. Specimen: naive CD8+ T cells sorted from blood. The origin of the receptors is a man aged 18-30 years in good health.

The rearrangement links TRBV7-9 to TRBJ1-2; 7 bases are shared with TRBD1. Per germline, CDR1 SEHNR and CDR2 FQNEAQ (reference sequence). The CDR3 runs 15 residues. The V and J ends lost 0 bases and 4 bases, in that order; junction bases with no gene match: 5. The CDR3 reads CASSLAGTDFYGYTF. The CDR3, as DNA: TGTGCCAGCAGCTTAGCGGGGACAGATTTCTATGGCTACACCTTC.

The chain has TRBV6-5 and TRBJ1-2, with unresolved D. This CDR3 has 15 residues. V lost 0 bases, J lost 2 bases, and 10 bases lay in between. Germline V gene lookup returns CDR1 MNHEY and CDR2 SVGAGI. The CDR3 DNA sequence: TGTGCCAGCAGTTACTCGATTGGCGGCAACTATGGCTACACCTTC. Translated: CASSYSIGGNYGYTF.

The chain carries TRBV29-1 and TRBJ2-1; D gene ambiguous. The CDR3 is 12 amino acids. V gave up 4 bases and J gave up 2 bases, with 6 bases separating them. Germline V CDR1 and CDR2: SQVTM, ANQGSEA. CDR3 sequence (DNA): TGCAGCGTTGTAATAACCTACAATGAGCAGTTCTTC. Its translation: CSVVITYNEQFF.

The table lists this clone with a count of one. The chain has TRBV21-1 and TRBJ2-5; TRBD1, as called in the table, went unchecked against the DNA. TRBV21-1 constitutes a pseudogene. The CDR3 sequence is 15 residues long. CDR3 in amino acids: CASSKGVGRGETQYF. The CDR3 nucleotides are TGTGCCAGCAGCAAAGGAGTAGGCAGGGGGGAGACCCAGTACTTC.

The CDR3 DNA sequence: TGTGCCAGCAGTTTCCTCGGGACAGGGGAAAAACTGTTTTTT. The encoded protein is CASSFLGTGEKLFF. The rearrangement links TRBV28 to TRBJ1-4; 9 bases line up with TRBD1. Per germline, CDR1 MDHEN and CDR2 SYDVKM. V lost 3 bases to trimming and J lost 8 bases; unmatched junction nucleotides: 4. CDR3 size: 14 residues.

The rearrangement uses TRBV27 and TRBJ2-2; no reliable D call. The CDR3 is 14 residues long. Trimming removed 2 bases at V and 4 bases at J, with 8 bases between. CDR1 is MNHEY, CDR2 SMNVEV, per germline (reference sequence). The CDR3 here is CASSLKQLTGELFF. The CDR3 DNA reads as TGTGCCAGCAGTTTAAAACAGCTCACCGGGGAGCTGTTTTTT.

The genes are TRBV6-1 and TRBJ1-1; 8 bases are shared with TRBD1. V lost 6 bases to trimming and J lost 0 bases; unmatched junction nucleotides: 6. The CDR3 extends over 15 amino acids. CDR1 is MNHNS, CDR2 SASEGT, per germline. Here the CDR3 reads CASRIGTGLNTEAFF. The CDR3 DNA reads as TGTGCCAGCAGGATAGGGACAGGTCTGAACACTGAAGCTTTCTTT.

The chain is built from TRBV11-2 and TRBJ2-5, with D hard to call. Germline lookup yields CDR1 SGHAT and CDR2 FQNNGV. The CDR3 has 16 amino acids. Trimming took 3 bases from V and 5 from J, leaving 19 bases between them. The DNA of the CDR3 is TGTGCCAGCAGCTTCCTTGAGGCCAAAATCTGGGAGACCCAGTACTTC. Its translation: CASSFLEAKIWETQYF.

This sequence joins TRBV10-2 and TRBJ2-6; possible D gene TRBD1, 6 bases. CDR3 length: 17 residues. V gave up 3 bases and J gave up 1 base, with 13 bases separating them. Germline V gene lookup returns CDR1 WSHSY and CDR2 SAAADI. The CDR3 sequence: CASSDSAGASGANVLTF. The CDR3 nucleotides are TGCGCCAGCAGTGACTCGGCAGGGGCATCTGGGGCCAACGTCCTGACTTTC.

The chain uses TRBV5-1 and TRBJ2-1; D remains ambiguous. The CDR3 is 15 residues long. CDR1 is SGHRS and CDR2 is YFSETQ in the germline V gene. V lost 3 bases to trimming and J lost 8 bases, with 18 bases between them. The CDR3 nucleotides read TGCGCCAGCAGCTCCTTCGGACGCTCCGGTGATGAGCAGTTCTTC. This sequence encodes CASSSFGRSGDEQFF.

The chain uses TRBV7-8 and TRBJ2-3, with unresolved D. V lost 0 bases to trimming and J lost 6 bases, with 10 bases between them. Germline V gene sequence: CDR1 SGHVS, CDR2 FQNEAQ. The CDR3 is made up of 14 amino acids. This CDR3 reads CASSLAIGVDTQYF. For the CDR3, the DNA is TGTGCCAGCAGCTTAGCGATAGGTGTGGATACGCAGTATTTT.

This chain uses TRBV4-3 with TRBJ2-1; 12 bases line up with TRBD2. Germline lookup yields CDR1 LGHNA and CDR2 YSLEER. J was trimmed by 10 bases and V by 0 bases; bases with no gene match: 4. This CDR3 spans 15 amino acids. CDR3 bases: TGCGCCAGCAGCCAAGATCGGACTAGCGGGATGGAGCAGTTCTTC. This codes for CASSQDRTSGMEQFF.

V usage is TRBV9 and J usage is TRBJ2-1; 7 positions agree with TRBD1. Germline CDR1 is SGDLS and CDR2 is YYNGEE. The J segment lost 3 bases and the V segment lost 4 bases, leaving 16 bases of the junction unmatched. The CDR3 totals 18 residues. The CDR3 sequence: CASSSRSIPGQLYNEQFF. CDR3 coding DNA: TGTGCCAGCAGCTCCCGCTCTATACCGGGACAGCTCTACAATGAGCAGTTCTTC.

On this clone: The same CDR3 can be traced to other DNA sequences in this sample. DNA of the CDR3: TGTGCCAGCAGCGTTGGCACCTCCTACGAGCAGTACTTC. Translated: CASSVGTSYEQYF. The genes are TRBV9 and TRBJ2-7; no clear D. The CDR3 runs 13 residues. Trimming left V 2 bases short and J 0 bases short, with 6 bases between. Germline CDR1 and CDR2: SGDLS and YYNGEE.

In this sample, this clone turned up once. V is TRBV30 and J is TRBJ2-6; D remains unclear. CDR1 and CDR2 from the germline V gene are GTSNPN and SVGIG (reference sequence). V dropped 6 bases and J dropped 0 bases, with 9 bases sitting between them. This CDR3 comprises 14 residues. CDR3 sequence (DNA): TGTGCCTGTCAAAGAGCCTCTGGGGCCAACGTCCTGACTTTC. Amino acids: CACQRASGANVLTF.

A remark on this clone: Different DNA sequences within this sample yield the same CDR3. The V and J genes are TRBV9 and TRBJ2-7; the D is unclear. The germline CDR1 and CDR2 sequences are SGDLS and YYNGEE. This CDR3 region has 15 residues. V was pared by 0 bases and J by 3 bases, with 13 bases between. The CDR3 nucleotides read TGTGCCAGCAGCGTAGTCCCCTCCGGAATCTACGAGCAGTACTTC. Translation: CASSVVPSGIYEQYF.

Note on this clone: Other DNA sequences from this sample encode an identical CDR3 as well. This chain uses TRBV9 with TRBJ2-5; possibly TRBD2 for D (6 bases). In germline, CDR1 is SGDLS, CDR2 YYNGEE. V dropped 4 bases and J dropped 2 bases, with 12 bases sitting between them. This CDR3 spans 14 amino acids. CDR3 DNA sequence: TGTGCCAGCAGCCCCTCTGGGGGGCAAGAGACCCAGTACTTC. Protein: CASSPSGGQETQYF.

The J gene is TRBJ2-7, the V gene TRBV6-1; D is undetermined. The CDR3 consists of 16 residues. Trimming left V 2 bases short and J 2 bases short, with 16 bases between. In germline, CDR1 is MNHNS, CDR2 SASEGT. CDR3 amino acids: CASSEWVHQRTYEQYF. In DNA, the CDR3 is TGTGCCAGCAGTGAATGGGTACACCAGAGAACCTACGAGCAGTACTTC.

On this clone: Other DNA sequences of this sample code for an identical CDR3. The chain employs TRBV30 and TRBJ1-2, with a weak D call TRBD1 (6 bases). Trimming removed 0 bases from V and 6 bases from J, with 11 bases in between. The CDR3 spans 13 residues. Germline V CDR1 and CDR2: GTSNPN, SVGIG (reference sequence). CDR3 in amino acids: CAWSVGGGDGYTF. CDR3 nucleotides: TGTGCCTGGAGTGTAGGCGGGGGCGATGGCTACACCTTC.

The chain carries TRBV11-2 and TRBJ2-7, with D perhaps matching TRBD2 (5 bases). This CDR3 has 14 amino acids. Between the trimmed V and J ends, which lost 1 base and 5 bases, there was a span of 12 bases. Germline values: CDR1 SGHAT, CDR2 FQNNGV. For the CDR3, the DNA is TGTGCCAGCAGCTTAGGCACGGGGATCCACGAGCAGTACTTC. Protein: CASSLGTGIHEQYF.

This chain uses TRBV7-6 with TRBJ2-2, with 14 positions matching TRBD2. CDR3 size: 19 residues. CDR1 is SGHVS and CDR2 is FNYEAQ in the germline V gene. Trimming removed 5 bases from V and 5 bases from J; junction bases left unmatched: 13. This chain's CDR3 is CASSGMGTSGSLGTGELFF. CDR3 nucleotide sequence: TGTGCCAGCAGCGGAATGGGGACTAGCGGGAGTCTGGGGACCGGGGAGCTGTTTTTT.

The chain carries TRBV5-6 and TRBJ2-7; the D gene is possibly TRBD1 (6 bases). The CDR3 is made up of 16 amino acids. Germline lookup yields CDR1 SGHDT and CDR2 YYEEEE. The V end lost 1 base, the J end lost 3 bases, and 17 bases lay between the germline ends. The CDR3, as DNA: TGTGCCAGCAGCTTGTCTTTGGGACATCAATACTACGAGCAGTACTTC. Protein product: CASSLSLGHQYYEQYF.

The chain uses TRBV2 and TRBJ1-1; D gene unclear. The CDR3 is 15 amino acids. V lost 3 bases to trimming and J lost 2 bases, with 13 bases between them. Germline V gene data show CDR1 as SNHLY and CDR2 as FYNNEI. The CDR3 DNA sequence: TGTGCCAGCAGTGAGGAGGCAGGAGAAAACACTGAAGCTTTCTTT. This codes for CASSEEAGENTEAFF.

The chain combines TRBV28 with TRBJ1-2; 7 bases fit TRBD1. From germline, CDR1 is MDHEN and CDR2 SYDVKM. The CDR3 sequence is 18 residues long. Trimming removed 1 base from V and 0 bases from J; junction bases left unmatched: 11. The CDR3 loop reads CASSLSTGWEATNYGYTF. The CDR3 region has the DNA TGTGCCAGCAGTTTATCGACAGGGTGGGAGGCAACTAACTATGGCTACACCTTC.

The chain has TRBV7-9 and TRBJ2-3, with 7 nucleotides matching TRBD2. The CDR3 extends over 19 amino acids. In germline, CDR1 is SEHNR, CDR2 FQNEAQ (reference sequence). The J segment lost 5 bases and the V segment lost 7 bases, leaving 24 bases of the junction unmatched. CDR3 residues: CASTTERRTSILSVDTQYF. The CDR3 DNA reads TGTGCCAGCACTACCGAAAGGAGGACTAGTATTCTTTCCGTAGATACGCAGTATTTT.